These 23 T cell receptor beta chains share one sample of origin, sequenced in a study of cytomegalovirus exposure and HLA in healthy donors. TCRdb's table, derived via immunoSEQ multiplex PCR, lists solely in-frame clones and lacks some. Here the sample spans around 95,000 clones, 85% being singletons. The sequenced material came from PBMCs. The receptors derive from a man between 18 and 29 years old in good health and CMV-seropositive.

A single count supports this clone. J is TRBJ1-2 and V is TRBV19, with D hard to call. The CDR3 sequence is 14 residues long. The germline V and J ends were trimmed by 6 bases and 8 bases, with 19 bases remaining between them. Germline CDR1 is LNHDA and CDR2 is SQIVND (reference sequence). The CDR3 DNA follows: TGTGCCAGTAGGGAGACCCACGCGACTCGGGGCTACACCTTC. Translating it yields CASRETHATRGYTF.

This sequence joins TRBV7-2 and TRBJ2-1; 9 nucleotides agree with TRBD2. Germline V lookup: CDR1 SGHTA, CDR2 FQGNSA. CDR3 size: 16 residues. Trimming cost V 1 base and J 4 bases; bases outside gene matches: 5. CDR3 residues: CASSLVLAGQYNEQFF. The DNA of the CDR3 is TGTGCCAGCAGCTTAGTTCTAGCGGGACAATACAATGAGCAGTTCTTC.

The chain joins TRBV10-3 to TRBJ2-3; the D gene is possibly TRBD2 (6 bases). V shed 4 bases and J shed 3 bases, with 17 bases lying between them. Germline V CDR1 and CDR2: ENHRY, SYGVKD. The CDR3 extends over 16 amino acids. The CDR3 loop reads CAISGTGLTRTDTQYF. The CDR3 nucleotides are TGTGCCATCAGTGGAACGGGACTTACGAGGACAGATACGCAGTATTTT.

This clone was seen just once. The chain carries TRBV6-5 and TRBJ2-7; TRBD1 matches at 7 bases. CDR3 length: 13 amino acids. Germline V lookup: CDR1 MNHEY, CDR2 SVGAGI. The V and J ends lost 0 bases and 6 bases, in that order; junction bases with no gene match: 2. Here the CDR3 reads CASSYSRTGEQYV. CDR3 nucleotide sequence: TGTGCCAGCAGTTACTCCCGGACAGGCGAGCAGTACGTC.

The chain combines TRBV6-5 with TRBJ2-5, with D tentatively TRBD1 (5 bases). The CDR3 has 13 residues. CDR1 and CDR2 (germline): MNHEY, SVGAGI. V shed 3 bases and J shed 5 bases, with 10 bases lying between them. CDR3 residues: CASSYTWGETQYF. In DNA form, the CDR3 reads TGTGCCAGCAGTTATACATGGGGCGAGACCCAGTACTTC.

The CDR3 here is CASRDDSKLFF. For the CDR3, the DNA is TGTGCCAGTAGGGACGACAGCAAATTGTTTTTT. The chain employs TRBV19 and TRBJ1-4, with a weak D call TRBD1 (5 bases). Deletions cut 6 bases from V and 15 bases from J, with 14 bases between. The CDR3 is made up of 11 amino acids. Germline lookup yields CDR1 LNHDA and CDR2 SQIVND (reference sequence).

The J gene is TRBJ2-3, the V gene TRBV11-2; D perhaps matches TRBD2 (6 bases). V was pared by 3 bases and J by 2 bases, with 9 bases between. Per the germline V gene, CDR1 is SGHAT and CDR2 is FQNNGV. The CDR3 contains 14 residues. The CDR3 region has the DNA TGTGCCAGCAGCTTGGGGGGATTCACAGATACGCAGTATTTT. Protein sequence: CASSLGGFTDTQYF.

This clone has only a few counts. The chain links TRBV29-1 to TRBJ2-1, with TRBD2 as a possible D gene (5 bases). Trimming left V 1 base short and J 8 bases short, with 9 bases between. The CDR3 loop spans 12 amino acids. Germline V lookup: CDR1 SQVTM, CDR2 ANQGSEA. The DNA for the CDR3 is TGCAGCGTTGAAGGTCCCGGGGATGAGCAGTTCTTC. Its protein is CSVEGPGDEQFF.

The CDR3 reads CASSPGQMSTDTQYF. In DNA, the CDR3 is TGTGCCAGCAGCCCGGGACAGATGAGCACAGATACGCAGTATTTT. V gene TRBV14 combines with J gene TRBJ2-3; 7 bases align to TRBD1. After removal of 4 bases from V and 0 bases from J, the junction contained 4 bases not matched to a gene. The germline CDR1 and CDR2 sequences are SGHDN and FVKESK. The CDR3 is made up of 15 amino acids.

This clone has more than one count but fewer than ten. The rearrangement links TRBV19 to TRBJ1-5; D might be TRBD1 (6 bases). V was pared by 5 bases and J by 7 bases, with 15 bases between. Germline CDR1 and CDR2: LNHDA and SQIVND (reference sequence). The CDR3 is made up of 14 amino acids. CDR3 nucleotide sequence: TGTGCCAGTAGTGAGAAACAGGGCGTCCAGCCCCAGCATTTT. Translating gives CASSEKQGVQPQHF.

The rearrangement uses TRBV27 and TRBJ1-4; tentatively, D is TRBD1 (6 bases). CDR1 is MNHEY and CDR2 is SMNVEV in the germline V gene (reference sequence). The CDR3 covers 13 residues. The V and J ends lost 7 bases and 3 bases respectively, with 9 bases between them. The CDR3 region is CASKAGANEKLFF. The CDR3 DNA is TGTGCCAGCAAGGCAGGGGCTAATGAAAAACTGTTTTTT.

The chain uses TRBV11-2 and TRBJ2-7, with D possibly matching TRBD1 (5 bases). Trimming left V 1 base short and J 4 bases short, with 11 bases between. CDR1 and CDR2 from the germline V gene are SGHAT and FQNNGV. There are 14 residues in the CDR3. This CDR3 reads CASSLGGGFYEQYV. DNA for the CDR3: TGTGCCAGCAGCTTAGGGGGCGGTTTTTACGAGCAGTACGTC.

The chain joins TRBV19 to TRBJ2-7, with 10 bases aligning to TRBD2. Per germline, CDR1 LNHDA and CDR2 SQIVND (reference sequence). This CDR3 region has 15 residues. The V segment lost 1 base and the J segment 3 bases; nucleotides outside the gene matches: 3. The CDR3 is CASSIASGSLYEQYF. In DNA, the CDR3 is TGTGCCAGTAGTATAGCTAGCGGGAGTCTCTACGAGCAGTACTTC.

The rearrangement links TRBV6-1 to TRBJ1-3, with 7 bases fitting TRBD1. The CDR3 totals 13 residues. V shed 7 bases and J 2 bases; nucleotides not matched to a gene: 2. Looked up from germline, CDR1 is MNHNS and CDR2 is SASEGT. CDR3 region: CASTTGAGNTIYF. Here the CDR3 DNA reads TGTGCCAGCACTACAGGGGCTGGAAACACCATATATTTT.

The chain carries TRBV29-1 and TRBJ2-7, with 11 bases aligning to TRBD1. Looked up from germline, CDR1 is SQVTM and CDR2 is ANQGSEA. Trimming took 7 bases from V and 5 from J; bases not matched to a gene: 4. This CDR3 spans 12 amino acids. CDR3 sequence reads: CSGGTGGNEQYF. The DNA of the CDR3 is TGCAGCGGTGGGACAGGGGGGAACGAGCAGTACTTC.

The genes are TRBV28 and TRBJ2-1; TRBD2 might be the D (6 bases). Per the germline V gene, CDR1 is MDHEN and CDR2 is SYDVKM. The V end was cut by 5 bases, the J end by 4 bases, with 15 bases between. The CDR3 spans 15 residues. In DNA form, the CDR3 reads TGTGCCAGCAGTCTCCTAAGCGGGCGGTACAATGAGCAGTTCTTC. It yields the protein CASSLLSGRYNEQFF.

V usage is TRBV4-1 and J usage is TRBJ1-4; 7 nucleotides match TRBD1. This CDR3 comprises 15 residues. The germline CDR1 and CDR2 sequences are MGHRA and YSYEKL. V lost 5 bases and J lost 8; bases outside the gene matches: 11. CDR3 region: CASSAHRGWGEKLFF. The CDR3, as DNA: TGCGCCAGCAGCGCACACAGGGGTTGGGGGGAAAAACTGTTTTTT.

The chain combines TRBV6-1 with TRBJ1-5; 10 nucleotides align to TRBD1. CDR1 and CDR2 from the germline V gene are MNHNS and SASEGT. The CDR3 has 17 amino acids. J was trimmed by 5 bases and V by 4 bases; bases with no gene match: 11. As DNA, the CDR3 is TGTGCCAGCAGTGGAAAACCCGGGACAGGGGCCCATCAGCCCCAGCATTTT. Translated: CASSGKPGTGAHQPQHF.

This chain links TRBV5-1 with TRBJ1-2; the D is unclear. CDR1 is SGHRS and CDR2 is YFSETQ in the germline V gene. Trimming shortened V by 3 bases and J by 3 bases, and 9 bases separated the two germline ends. This CDR3 region has 13 residues. The CDR3 region has the DNA TGCGCCAGCAGCTCCTCGGGTGACTATGGCTACACCTTC. Its protein product is CASSSSGDYGYTF.

The chain joins TRBV28 to TRBJ1-2; D possibly corresponds to TRBD1 (5 bases). V shed 2 bases and J shed 7 bases, with 8 bases lying between them. CDR1 and CDR2 from the germline V gene are MDHEN and SYDVKM. This CDR3 has 12 residues. CDR3 region: CASSLTRAGYTF. The CDR3 DNA reads as TGTGCCAGCAGTTTAACCAGGGCTGGCTACACCTTC.

The rearrangement uses TRBV4-1 and TRBJ1-5; no firm D call. In germline, CDR1 is MGHRA, CDR2 YSYEKL. CDR3 length equals 15 residues. Trimming left V 0 bases short and J 3 bases short, with 9 bases between. The CDR3 protein is CASSQDPQANQPQHF. The CDR3 DNA reads TGCGCCAGCAGCCAAGATCCTCAGGCCAATCAGCCCCAGCATTTT.

The chain combines TRBV25-1 with TRBJ1-2, with 8 bases matching TRBD1. This CDR3 is 15 amino acids long. V gave up 1 base and J gave up 6 bases; unmatched junction bases: 7. The V gene's germline CDR1 is MGHDK and CDR2 SYGVNS. CDR3 nucleotides: TGTGCCAGCAGTGAATTCCAGGGGGCGCTGGATGGCTACACCTTC. Translated, it gives CASSEFQGALDGYTF.

J is TRBJ2-5 and V is TRBV27; weak D call: TRBD1 (6 bases). The J call could be wrong; TRBJ2-7 is a better fit for the DNA end. CDR1 is MNHEY and CDR2 is SMNVEV in the germline V gene (reference sequence). The CDR3 runs 14 residues. CDR3 residues: CASSFIGGHYEQYF. The CDR3 DNA sequence: TGTGCCAGCAGTTTCATTGGGGGCCACTACGAGCAGTACTTC.